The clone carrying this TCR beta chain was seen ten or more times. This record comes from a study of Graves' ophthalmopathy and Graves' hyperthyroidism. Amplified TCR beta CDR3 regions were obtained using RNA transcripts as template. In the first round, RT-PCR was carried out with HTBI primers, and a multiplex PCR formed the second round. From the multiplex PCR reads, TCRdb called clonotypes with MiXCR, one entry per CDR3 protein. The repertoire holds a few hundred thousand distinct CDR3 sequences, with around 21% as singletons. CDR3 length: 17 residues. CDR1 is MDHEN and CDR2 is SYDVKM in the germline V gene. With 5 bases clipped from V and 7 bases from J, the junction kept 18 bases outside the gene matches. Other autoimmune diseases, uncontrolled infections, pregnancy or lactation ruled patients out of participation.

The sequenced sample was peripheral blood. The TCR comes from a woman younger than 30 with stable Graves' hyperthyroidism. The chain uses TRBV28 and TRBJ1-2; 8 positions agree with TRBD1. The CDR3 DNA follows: TGTGCCAGCAGTCCCAGACAGGGGAGGGTTTATTGGTCTGGCTACACCTTC. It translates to CASSPRQGRVYWSGYTF.